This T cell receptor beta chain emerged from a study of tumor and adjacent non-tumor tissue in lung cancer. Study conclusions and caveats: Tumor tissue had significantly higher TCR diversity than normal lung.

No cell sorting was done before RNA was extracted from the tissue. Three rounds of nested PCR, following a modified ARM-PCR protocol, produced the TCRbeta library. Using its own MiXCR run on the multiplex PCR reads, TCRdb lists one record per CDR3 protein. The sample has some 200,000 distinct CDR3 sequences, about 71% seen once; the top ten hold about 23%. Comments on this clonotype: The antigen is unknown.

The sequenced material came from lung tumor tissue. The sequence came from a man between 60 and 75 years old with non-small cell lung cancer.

The CDR3: CASSYSLMGEELFF. CDR3 DNA sequence: TGTGCCAGCAGTTATAGCCTGATGGGTGAAGAGCTGTTTTTT. J is TRBJ1-4 and V is TRBV6-5; D not resolved. The CDR3 has 14 residues. V lost 3 bases and J 14 bases, leaving 19 bases between the germline ends. From germline, CDR1 is MNHEY and CDR2 SVGAGI.